The T cell receptor (beta chain) described here comes from a study of post-analysis software for immune sequencing data (dated by TCRdb to about 2015). With respect to the entire study: Disease courses on record covered relapsing-remitting, secondary progressive and progressive-relapsing multiple sclerosis, though some patients had no subtype annotation. The patient repertoires were compared against about a dozen previously published healthy control repertoires obtained from donors aged roughly 6 to 25 years. A subset of samples was prepared in parallel using single-end sample barcoding, then pooled and co-amplified after Illumina adapter ligation. General conclusions and limits of the study: Direct clustering with F measure revealed strong co-clustering of samples prepared in the same batch, which led to a batch-effect correction. Multiple sclerosis patients had significantly lower normalized Chao1 diversity than controls, a result that suggests substantial peripheral T-cell clonal expansion. Significantly higher frequencies in patients than in controls were found for about five TRBV segments, including TRBV5-6, TRBV5-1 and TRBV20-1. The control group was slightly older than the multiple sclerosis patient group.

Notes on this clonotype: This clone's antigen is unknown. Within one base of it there is no much larger clone, and no base qualities were kept.

The library came from PCR. For sequencing, an Illumina HiSeq 2500 was employed. Unique molecular identifiers were incorporated into TCR beta cDNA libraries to reduce PCR and sequencing biases. Roughly 0.5 million cDNA molecules were obtained per 1 to 10 million input T cells, so each molecule approximated one T cell. The same protocol used for the earlier healthy control dataset was applied to prepare and sequence the patient libraries. Within a given batch, samples were prepared together, multiplexed and sequenced on the same HiSeq lane. In the original analysis: MIGEC handled the raw barcoded reads, throwing out single-read molecular identifier groups before consensus assembly and CDR3 extraction. Clonotype tables were post-analysed with VDJtools, normalizing diversity by down-sampling all datasets to the smallest sample size. Repertoire overlap clustering matched CDR3 amino acid but not nucleotide sequences to correct batch-related cross-sample contamination. TCRdb handled the public reads itself, with Q25 trimming in fastp and clone calling in MiXCR, and kept productive beta chains. Merged by CDR3 protein, the rows form single entries marked with the most common genes and DNA. The V and J calls were not made by the authors but by TCRdb's processing. Recorded for this sample are about 160,000 distinct CDR3 sequences; 35% to 40% of them occurred a single time. The ten largest clones add up to under 30% of the sample.

The germline V gene sets CDR1 to MNHEY and CDR2 to SVGAGI. Trimming takes 5 bases from V and 5 bases from J, and the germline ends sit 15 bases apart. The CDR3 goes from the cysteine to the phenylalanine over 14 residues. Here the CDR3 DNA is all that survives: 42 bases in frame from base 1. The sample's time point label, decoded: second blood draw from one MS patient after hematopoietic stem cell transplantation. To demonstrate the VDJtools post-analysis software, TCR beta repertoires were profiled from the peripheral blood of some 12 young patients with multiple sclerosis. The patients with multiple sclerosis were children and adolescents between 6 and 15 years of age.

The receptor chain draws on TRBV6-5 and TRBJ1-2; TRBD1 might be the D gene, on 5 matching bases. The receptor's source is a girl under 18 with multiple sclerosis. Donor details come from another sample of the same person, matched by shared clones. This specimen consisted of blood, obtained after autologous hematopoietic stem cell transplantation. The DNA sequence follows: TGTGCCAGCAGTCACAGAGGGACCGCTTATGGCTACACCTTC. This sequence encodes CASSHRGTAYGYTF.